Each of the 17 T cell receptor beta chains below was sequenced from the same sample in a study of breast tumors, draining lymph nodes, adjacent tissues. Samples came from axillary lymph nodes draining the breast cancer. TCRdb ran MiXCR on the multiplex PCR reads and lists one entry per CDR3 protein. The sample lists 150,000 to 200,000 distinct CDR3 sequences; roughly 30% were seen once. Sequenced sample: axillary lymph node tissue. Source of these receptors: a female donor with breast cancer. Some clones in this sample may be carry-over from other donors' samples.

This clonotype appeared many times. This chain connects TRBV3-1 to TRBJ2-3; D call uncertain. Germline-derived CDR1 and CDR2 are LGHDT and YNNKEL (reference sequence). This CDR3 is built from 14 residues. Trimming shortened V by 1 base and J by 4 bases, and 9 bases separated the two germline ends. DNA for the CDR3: TGTGCCAGCAGCCAAGGGGCCGTCGCAGATACGCAGTATTTT. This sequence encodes CASSQGAVADTQYF.

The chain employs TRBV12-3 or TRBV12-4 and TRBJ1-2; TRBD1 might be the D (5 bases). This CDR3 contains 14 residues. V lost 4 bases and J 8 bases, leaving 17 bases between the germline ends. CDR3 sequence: CASSSKLGLRGYTF. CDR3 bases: TGTGCCAGCAGTTCCAAGTTGGGACTGCGGGGCTACACCTTC.

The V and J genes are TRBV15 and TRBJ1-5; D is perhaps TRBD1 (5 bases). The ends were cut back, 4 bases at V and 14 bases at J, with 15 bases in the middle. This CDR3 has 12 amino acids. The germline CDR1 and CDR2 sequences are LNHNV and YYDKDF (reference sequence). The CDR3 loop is CATSTGTAYEHF. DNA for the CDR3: TGTGCCACCAGCACCGGGACGGCATACGAGCATTTT.

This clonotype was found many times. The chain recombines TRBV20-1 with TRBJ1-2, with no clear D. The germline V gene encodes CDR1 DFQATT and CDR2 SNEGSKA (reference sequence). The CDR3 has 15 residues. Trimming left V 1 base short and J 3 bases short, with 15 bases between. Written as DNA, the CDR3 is TGCAGTGCTAGAGTCTCAGGTTTTTCAGACTATGGCTACACCTTC. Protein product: CSARVSGFSDYGYTF.

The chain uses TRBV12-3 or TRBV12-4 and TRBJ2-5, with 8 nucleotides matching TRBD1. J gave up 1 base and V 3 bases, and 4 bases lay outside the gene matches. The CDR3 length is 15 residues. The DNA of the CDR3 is TGTGCCAGCAGTTTCCCAGGGGGCGGCCAAGAGACCCAGTACTTC. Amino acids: CASSFPGGGQETQYF.

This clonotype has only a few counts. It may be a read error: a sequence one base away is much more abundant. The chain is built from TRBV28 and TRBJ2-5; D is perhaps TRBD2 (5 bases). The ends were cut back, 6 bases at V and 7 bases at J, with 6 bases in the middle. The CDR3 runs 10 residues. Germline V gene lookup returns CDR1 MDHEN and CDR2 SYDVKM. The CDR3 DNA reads TGTGCCAGCAGCCGGGGGACCCAGTACTTC. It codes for CASSRGTQYF.

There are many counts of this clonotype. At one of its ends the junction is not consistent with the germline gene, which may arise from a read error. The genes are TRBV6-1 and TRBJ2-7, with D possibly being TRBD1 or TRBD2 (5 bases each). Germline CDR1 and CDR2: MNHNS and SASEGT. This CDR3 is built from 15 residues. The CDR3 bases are TGTGCCAGCAGTGAAGGGCAGGGAGAAGGAGAACGGAGGCACTTC. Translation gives CASSEGQGEGERRHF.

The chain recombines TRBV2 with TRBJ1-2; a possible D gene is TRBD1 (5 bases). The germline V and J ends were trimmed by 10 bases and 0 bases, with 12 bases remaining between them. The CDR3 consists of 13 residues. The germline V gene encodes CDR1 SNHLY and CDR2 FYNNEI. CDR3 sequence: CATRGGTNYGYTF. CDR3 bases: TGTGCCACCCGGGGGGGGACTAACTATGGCTACACCTTC.

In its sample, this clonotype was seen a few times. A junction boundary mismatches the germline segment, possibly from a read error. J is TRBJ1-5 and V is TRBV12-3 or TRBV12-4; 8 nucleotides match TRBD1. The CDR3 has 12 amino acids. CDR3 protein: CASSMTGDRLFF. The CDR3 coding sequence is TGTGCCAGCAGTATGACAGGGGATCGTTTATTTTTT.

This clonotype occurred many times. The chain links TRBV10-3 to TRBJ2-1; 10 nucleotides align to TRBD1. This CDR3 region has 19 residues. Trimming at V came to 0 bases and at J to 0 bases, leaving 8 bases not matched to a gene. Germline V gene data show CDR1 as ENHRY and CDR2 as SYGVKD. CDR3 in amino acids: CAISESTLRQGASYNEQFF. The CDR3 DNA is TGTGCCATCAGTGAGTCGACTCTGAGACAGGGGGCCTCCTACAATGAGCAGTTCTTC.

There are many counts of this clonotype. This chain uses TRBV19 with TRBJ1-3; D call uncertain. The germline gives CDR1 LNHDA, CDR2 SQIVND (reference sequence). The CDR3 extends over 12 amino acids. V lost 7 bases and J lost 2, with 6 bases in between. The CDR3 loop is CASKPAGNTIYF. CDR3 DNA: TGTGCCAGTAAGCCCGCTGGAAACACCATATATTTT.

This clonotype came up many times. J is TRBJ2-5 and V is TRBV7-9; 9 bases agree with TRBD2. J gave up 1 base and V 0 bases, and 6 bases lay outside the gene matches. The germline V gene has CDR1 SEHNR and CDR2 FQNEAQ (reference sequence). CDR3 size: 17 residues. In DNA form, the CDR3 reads TGTGCCAGCAGCTTAGCGAATCAGCGGGGGGTCCAAGAGACCCAGTACTTC. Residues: CASSLANQRGVQETQYF.

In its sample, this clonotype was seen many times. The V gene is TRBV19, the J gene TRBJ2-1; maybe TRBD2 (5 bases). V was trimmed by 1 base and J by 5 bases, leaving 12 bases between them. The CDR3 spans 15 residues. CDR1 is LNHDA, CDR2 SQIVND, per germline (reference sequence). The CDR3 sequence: CASSIGPLEHNEQFF. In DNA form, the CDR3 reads TGTGCCAGTAGTATAGGCCCACTAGAACACAATGAGCAGTTCTTC.

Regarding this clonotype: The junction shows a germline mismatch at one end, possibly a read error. DNA for the CDR3: TGTGCCGGCAGCCACCGTACGGCTAACTATGGCTACACCTTC. The encoded protein is CAGSHRTANYGYTF. This chain links TRBV3-1 with TRBJ1-2; D is unresolved. CDR1 LGHDT and CDR2 YNNKEL come from the germline V gene (reference sequence). The length of the CDR3 is 14 residues.

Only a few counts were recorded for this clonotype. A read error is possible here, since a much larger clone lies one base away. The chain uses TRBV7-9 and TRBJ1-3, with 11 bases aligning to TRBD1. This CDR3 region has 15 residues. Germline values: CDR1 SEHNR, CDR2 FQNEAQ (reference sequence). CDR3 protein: CASSFSGQGGNTIHF. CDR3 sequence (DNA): TGTGCCAGCAGCTTCTCGGGACAGGGGGGAAACACCATACATTTT.

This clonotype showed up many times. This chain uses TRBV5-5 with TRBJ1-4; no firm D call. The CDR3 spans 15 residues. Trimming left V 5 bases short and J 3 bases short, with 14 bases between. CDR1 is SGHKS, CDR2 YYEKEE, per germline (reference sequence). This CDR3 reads CASRPYLRANEKLFF. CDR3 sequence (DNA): TGTGCCAGCAGACCCTACTTGCGGGCTAATGAAAAACTGTTTTTT.

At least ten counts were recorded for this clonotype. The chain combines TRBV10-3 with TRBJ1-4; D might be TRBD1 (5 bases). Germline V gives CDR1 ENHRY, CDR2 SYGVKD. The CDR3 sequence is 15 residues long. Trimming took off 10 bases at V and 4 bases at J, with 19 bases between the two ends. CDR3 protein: CATRTSDSDNEKLFF. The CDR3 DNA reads TGTGCCACTCGAACATCCGACAGTGATAATGAAAAACTGTTTTTT.